This entry describes one T cell receptor (beta chain). These data belong to a study of blood T cell repertoires in COVID-19. Study as a whole: Sample material is recorded as cDNA or gDNA derived from T cells, B-cell-depleted T cells, or PBMCs.

Germline loops: CDR1 SEHNR, CDR2 FQNEAQ (reference sequence). The CDR3 extends over 18 amino acids. With 2 bases removed from V and 2 bases from J, the gap between germline ends came to 18 bases. The table came from immunoSEQ multiplex PCR; TCRdb's copy has only in-frame clones and leaves some out. The sample yields more than 50,000 clones, 85% seen once. Sample: peripheral blood. The clonotype was recovered from a human donor in a cohort sampled during active COVID-19. The chain employs TRBV7-9 and TRBJ2-2; possibly TRBD1 for D (6 bases). CDR3 nucleotides: TGTGCCAGCAGCTTACCAAGGCTTCGGGACAAAAACACCGGGGAGCTGTTTTTT. Protein: CASSLPRLRDKNTGELFF.